Sequencing of this T cell receptor (beta chain) was carried out in a study of prognosis after radiotherapy for stage I lung cancer. The CDR3 length is 13 residues. Germline assignment: CDR1 MRHNA and CDR2 SNTAGT. TCR beta CDR3 was amplified from genomic DNA by two-round multiplex PCR. It was primers specific to each TRBV and TRBJ gene that first-round PCR used. TCRdb ran MiXCR on the multiplex PCR reads and lists one entry per CDR3 protein. The table records approximately 13,000 distinct CDR3 sequences, approximately 33% of them present only once. With regard to this clonotype: A single base is all that separates this from a far larger clone, so a read error is likely.

This sample comprised PBMCs, obtained before or after stereotactic body radiation therapy (not recorded which). This sequence was found in a donor over 45 with non-small cell lung cancer. The chain recombines TRBV6-4 with TRBJ2-2, with a weak D call TRBD2 (5 bases). Written as DNA, the CDR3 is TGTTCCACGAGTAAGCGGATCACCGGGGAGCTGTTTTTT. Translating gives CSTSKRITGELFF.